This T cell receptor beta chain emerged from a study of T cells in localized non-small cell lung cancer. CDR3 length: 13 residues. Germline V gene sequence: CDR1 SGHDT, CDR2 YYEEEE. The V end was cut by 4 bases, the J end by 7 bases, with 14 bases between. The data were produced by immunoSEQ multiplex PCR, yet TCRdb's version contains in-frame clones alone and is incomplete. This table holds approximately 67,000 clones, about 83% found once. This clonotype was sampled from a female donor older than 55 with stage I lung adenocarcinoma. Sample: peripheral blood, taken before any cancer treatment. The chain carries TRBV5-6 and TRBJ1-2; a possible D gene is TRBD1 (6 bases). The CDR3 DNA reads TGTGCCAGCAGCGCCACAGGGTACCCTGGCTACACCTTC. Its translation is CASSATGYPGYTF.